Listed below are T cell receptor beta chains from one sample, sequenced in a study of cytomegalovirus exposure and HLA in healthy donors. Using immunoSEQ multiplex PCR, the repertoire was profiled, and TCRdb retains in-frame clones only, with some absent. The table has 240,000 or so clones, about 86% seen once. The sequenced material came from PBMCs. These receptor sequences come from a woman in her 30s in good health and CMV-seropositive. The CDR3 runs from the conserved cysteine through the conserved F or W. The D gene is left open where the match is weak. Size is stated for part of the rows, as once, few or many counts, or as a class when the clone is expanded.

d_call,clone_size,v_call,cdr3_aa
TRBD1,-,TRBV28,CASSLKDREAFF
-,-,TRBV27,CASSPFGAVNTEAFF
TRBD1,-,TRBV27,CASTPGQGGTGELFF
TRBD1,-,TRBV5-6,CASSYRQGVYPGYEQYF
TRBD1,-,TRBV29-1,CSVHKGTGTGLNIQYF
TRBD2,-,TRBV7-2,CASSLQTSGILF
TRBD2,-,TRBV5-1,CASSLAGLTGGEQYF
-,once,TRBV5-1,CASSFTTQTEAFF
-,-,TRBV10-3,CAISEYTSNYGYTF
TRBD1,-,TRBV27,CASSFSGGESSYEQYF
-,-,TRBV11-2,CASSLARTGPYTDTQYF
-,once,TRBV30,CAWSRNRAYEQYF
-,-,TRBV5-1,CASSSGLTRFYEQYF
-,-,TRBV11-3,CASSLSVYEQYF
-,-,TRBV5-4,CASSTRGDEQFF
-,-,TRBV5-6,CASSYLNNEQFF
TRBD2,-,TRBV25-1,CASSRGLAGYNEQFF
TRBD2,-,TRBV4-1,CASSQDSGGSLGDTQYF
-,-,TRBV28,CASSFQGRDGYTF
TRBD1,-,TRBV2,CASSQETGGYEQYF
TRBD1,-,TRBV28,CASNGRLPGGSQPQHF
TRBD1,few,TRBV19,CASSILGGQGAVEAFF
-,-,TRBV19,CASSIRGITDQETQYF
-,-,TRBV19,CASSITGGENEQFF
-,-,TRBV28,CASNPGYGYTF
TRBD1,-,TRBV5-4,CASSTDRVPPEQYF
TRBD2,-,TRBV7-2,CASSYIPGLGNEQFF
-,-,TRBV30,CAWSRDEQFF
-,-,TRBV6-1,CASSPFPLVSDTQYF
-,-,TRBV11-1,CASSFLGEVTEGSYNEQFF
TRBD1,few,TRBV5-1,CASSLVPGQGNGYTF
TRBD1,-,TRBV5-1,CASSWGTVDYEQYF
-,-,TRBV6-6,CASSLGGSYGYTF
TRBD2,-,TRBV27,CASSSPWTSAFNEQFF